The 25 T cell receptor beta chains below all came from one sample that was sequenced in a study of PD-1 blockade in classical Hodgkin lymphoma. Each patient experienced a relapse that followed autologous stem cell transplantation, and brentuximab vedotin exposure varied. Clones were sequenced by immunoSEQ multiplex PCR, and TCRdb holds only the in-frame ones, with some missing. The sample contains under 65,000 clones, around 91% of which appear only once. Sequenced material: peripheral blood mononuclear cells (PBMCs), taken at baseline. The receptors were gathered from a human donor with classical Hodgkin lymphoma.

This sequence joins TRBV19 and TRBJ2-1; 8 nucleotides agree with TRBD2. Germline CDR1 is LNHDA and CDR2 is SQIVND (reference sequence). The ends lost 3 bases at V and 5 bases at J; junction bases unmatched: 12. CDR3 length equals 17 residues. CDR3: CASSMGEWRGEHNEQFF. CDR3 bases: TGTGCCAGTAGTATGGGGGAGTGGCGGGGGGAACACAATGAGCAGTTCTTC.

The chain combines TRBV27 with TRBJ2-1, with TRBD2 identical over 9 bases. Per germline, CDR1 MNHEY and CDR2 SMNVEV (reference sequence). J lost 2 bases, V lost 3 bases, and 5 bases had no gene match. The CDR3 has 16 amino acids. Written as DNA, the CDR3 is TGTGCCAGCAGTTTGGTGGGCGGGGGGGCCTACAATGAGCAGTTCTTC. Protein sequence: CASSLVGGGAYNEQFF.

The rearrangement uses TRBV7-6 and TRBJ2-1; 15 bases match TRBD2. Germline assignment: CDR1 SGHVS and CDR2 FNYEAQ. The CDR3 is 16 amino acids. The trim removed 5 bases at V and 8 bases at J, leaving 7 bases unmatched. CDR3 region: CASSPGTSGGLYEQFF. In DNA, the CDR3 is TGTGCCAGCAGCCCCGGGACTAGCGGGGGGCTCTATGAGCAGTTCTTC. The whole variable domain, filled in from reference TRBV7-6 and TRBJ2-1, reads GAGVSQSPRYKVTKRGQDVALRCDPISGHVSLYWYRQALGQGPEFLTYFNYEAQQDKSGLPNDRFSAERPEGSISTLTIQRTEQRDSAMYRCASSPGTSGGLYEQFFGPGTRLTVL.

The J gene is TRBJ2-3, the V gene TRBV7-2, with TRBD2 matching over 9 bases. Germline V gives CDR1 SGHTA, CDR2 FQGNSA. The CDR3 extends over 17 amino acids. J gave up 0 bases and V 0 bases, and 4 bases lay outside the gene matches. CDR3 sequence (DNA): TGTGCCAGCAGCTTAGCTCTTACTAGCGGGAGCACAGATACGCAGTATTTT. This codes for CASSLALTSGSTDTQYF.

The chain joins TRBV7-9 to TRBJ1-5, with unresolved D. Per germline, CDR1 SEHNR and CDR2 FQNEAQ (reference sequence). The CDR3 length is 12 residues. V lost 2 bases to trimming and J lost 9 bases, with 8 bases between them. The CDR3 protein is CASSLRTGPQHF. The CDR3, as DNA: TGTGCCAGCAGCTTAAGGACGGGGCCCCAGCATTTT.

The genes are TRBV28 and TRBJ2-4; no definite D call. There are 12 residues in the CDR3. Germline CDR1 reads MDHEN; CDR2 reads SYDVKM. The ends were cut back, 3 bases at V and 5 bases at J, with 5 bases in the middle. In DNA, the CDR3 is TGTGCCAGCAGTTTGGCCCAAAACATTCAGTACTTC. Its translation is CASSLAQNIQYF.

The chain joins TRBV14 to TRBJ2-1; 11 bases fit TRBD2. CDR3 size: 15 residues. Trimming cost V 5 bases and J 4 bases; bases outside gene matches: 4. Germline V gene data show CDR1 as SGHDN and CDR2 as FVKESK. The CDR3 DNA sequence: TGTGCCAGCAGCTTAGCGGGGGGGACTTACAATGAGCAGTTCTTC. Translated: CASSLAGGTYNEQFF.

This CDR3 reads CASGTSGAHDTQYF. CDR3 DNA sequence: TGTGCCAGTGGGACTAGCGGGGCCCATGATACGCAGTATTTT. This chain uses TRBV19 with TRBJ2-3; 13 bases agree with TRBD2. The V and J ends lost 8 bases and 6 bases, in that order; junction bases with no gene match: 5. CDR3 length: 14 residues. Germline V gene lookup returns CDR1 LNHDA and CDR2 SQIVND (reference sequence).

The chain uses TRBV29-1 and TRBJ2-3, with D possibly called TRBD1 or TRBD2 (6 bases each). The ends were cut back, 4 bases at V and 3 bases at J, with 11 bases in the middle. The CDR3 is made up of 13 amino acids. Germline V gives CDR1 SQVTM, CDR2 ANQGSEA. The CDR3 here is CSVVGGRTDTQYF. Written as DNA, the CDR3 is TGCAGCGTTGTAGGGGGGCGGACAGATACGCAGTATTTT.

This sequence joins TRBV18 and TRBJ2-1; 7 bases agree with TRBD2. The V gene end was trimmed by 1 base and the J gene end by 6 bases; junction bases not matched to a gene: 12. This CDR3 region has 17 residues. Germline CDR1 is KGHSH and CDR2 is LQKENI. CDR3 loop: CASSPQSGGGVANEQFF. CDR3 sequence (DNA): TGTGCCAGCTCACCACAGTCTGGCGGGGGTGTCGCCAATGAGCAGTTCTTC.

The V and J genes are TRBV2 and TRBJ2-7; D ambiguous. The CDR3 extends over 17 amino acids. CDR1 is SNHLY and CDR2 is FYNNEI in the germline V gene. Trimming shortened V by 0 bases and J by 2 bases, and 17 bases separated the two germline ends. CDR3 region: CASSEALQATDAYEQYF. CDR3 in DNA: TGTGCCAGCAGTGAAGCGCTTCAAGCGACGGACGCCTACGAGCAGTACTTC.

This sequence joins TRBV5-1 and TRBJ1-5; D not certain. The CDR3 contains 13 residues. Germline values: CDR1 SGHRS, CDR2 YFSETQ. V lost 0 bases and J lost 3, with 4 bases in between. The CDR3: CASSLGDNQPQHF. In nucleotides, the CDR3 is TGCGCCAGCAGCTTGGGGGACAATCAGCCCCAGCATTTT.

The J gene is TRBJ1-1, the V gene TRBV9, with D possibly being TRBD1 (6 bases). Germline CDR1 reads SGDLS; CDR2 reads YYNGEE. CDR3 length: 13 residues. Trimming removed 1 base at V and 4 bases at J, with 8 bases between. CDR3 amino acids: CASSVMGATEAFF. CDR3 sequence (DNA): TGTGCCAGCAGCGTAATGGGGGCCACTGAAGCTTTCTTT.

This clone was seen more than once but under ten times. This chain connects TRBV10-2 to TRBJ1-6; D not resolved. The CDR3 has 12 amino acids. CDR1 and CDR2 from the germline V gene are WSHSY and SAAADI. V lost 6 bases to trimming and J lost 6 bases, with 6 bases between them. CDR3 in amino acids: CASRQLNSPLHF. The DNA for the CDR3 is TGCGCCAGCAGACAGCTTAATTCACCCCTCCACTTT.

The chain uses TRBV27 and TRBJ2-1; weak D call: TRBD1 (6 bases). This CDR3 is built from 16 residues. V was pared by 7 bases and J by 3 bases, with 19 bases between. Germline loops: CDR1 MNHEY, CDR2 SMNVEV (reference sequence). The CDR3 DNA is TGTGCCAGCAAAGAGGATGAAGACAGGTTCTACAATGAGCAGTTCTTC. Translation gives CASKEDEDRFYNEQFF.

The gene calls are TRBV27 and TRBJ1-3; D not certain. Germline lookup yields CDR1 MNHEY and CDR2 SMNVEV (reference sequence). V shed 4 bases and J shed 4 bases, with 14 bases lying between them. The CDR3 sequence is 15 residues long. CDR3 DNA: TGTGCCAGCAGTTCCGCGGCGTTGATCGGAAACACCATATATTTT. Its translation is CASSSAALIGNTIYF.

The chain is built from TRBV6-1 and TRBJ1-1, with 11 bases fitting TRBD1. CDR1 is MNHNS, CDR2 SASEGT, per germline. The V gene end was trimmed by 4 bases and the J gene end by 7 bases; junction bases not matched to a gene: 8. The CDR3 is 15 amino acids. CDR3 sequence (DNA): TGTGCCAGCAGTGCCGGGACAGGGGGATTGGGTGAAGCTTTCTTT. Residues: CASSAGTGGLGEAFF.

The rearrangement joins TRBV30 to TRBJ1-5; D gene uncertain. The germline gives CDR1 GTSNPN, CDR2 SVGIG (reference sequence). The CDR3 is made up of 15 amino acids. Trimming pared 3 bases from V and 0 bases from J, leaving 12 bases between. The CDR3 nucleotides are TGTGCCTGGAGGGAGGGATTGAATAGCAATCAGCCCCAGCATTTT. Its translation is CAWREGLNSNQPQHF.

V gene TRBV11-2 combines with J gene TRBJ1-2; 8 bases are a match to TRBD1. The CDR3 is 13 residues long. J gave up 8 bases and V 5 bases, and 7 bases lay outside the gene matches. The germline V gene encodes CDR1 SGHAT and CDR2 FQNNGV. The CDR3: CASSPWTGFGYTF. Here the CDR3 DNA reads TGTGCCAGCAGCCCCTGGACAGGGTTCGGCTACACCTTC.

This chain uses TRBV7-6 with TRBJ1-5; D may be TRBD1 (5 bases). With 2 bases removed from V and 0 bases from J, the gap between germline ends came to 11 bases. The CDR3 has 16 residues. Germline-derived CDR1 and CDR2 are SGHVS and FNYEAQ. CDR3 DNA: TGTGCCAGCAGCTTACAGGGTCGGAATAGCAATCAGCCCCAGCATTTT. It codes for CASSLQGRNSNQPQHF.

This chain joins TRBV10-1 and TRBJ1-5; D gene unclear. With 2 bases removed from V and 7 bases from J, the gap between germline ends came to 18 bases. CDR1 and CDR2 from the germline V gene are WNHNN and SYGVQD (reference sequence). The CDR3 totals 16 residues. The chain's CDR3 is CASSERGRTLRQPQHF. CDR3 coding DNA: TGCGCCAGCAGTGAGCGCGGAAGGACCTTAAGACAGCCCCAGCATTTT.

This clone was counted a single time. CDR3 sequence reads: CGHRGSGYGYTF. For the CDR3, the DNA is TGTGGCCACAGGGGATCGGGCTATGGCTACACCTTC. The chain links TRBV30 to TRBJ1-2; 7 bases align to TRBD1. CDR1 and CDR2 from the germline V gene are GTSNPN and SVGIG (reference sequence). This CDR3 has 12 residues.

This clone was counted a single time. The chain combines TRBV5-4 with TRBJ1-1, with D unresolved. The CDR3 covers 14 residues. Germline CDR1 and CDR2: SGHNT and YYREEE (reference sequence). Trimming left V 4 bases short and J 1 base short, with 11 bases between. The CDR3: CASSDTDENTEAFF. DNA for the CDR3: TGTGCCAGCAGCGACACCGACGAGAACACTGAAGCTTTCTTT.

The J gene is TRBJ1-3, the V gene TRBV28; D gene unclear. This CDR3 comprises 11 residues. Germline values: CDR1 MDHEN, CDR2 SYDVKM. Trimming left V 6 bases short and J 3 bases short, with 3 bases between. The CDR3 region is CASRLGNTIYF. The CDR3, as DNA: TGTGCCAGCAGACTTGGAAACACCATATATTTT.

A single count supports this clone. The V and J genes are TRBV28 and TRBJ1-3; D not resolved. The V end was cut by 6 bases, the J end by 4 bases, with 19 bases between. Germline V lookup: CDR1 MDHEN, CDR2 SYDVKM. The length of the CDR3 is 16 residues. The CDR3 reads CASSPGAGPRGNTIYF. The CDR3 nucleotides read TGTGCCAGCAGCCCGGGTGCGGGCCCCCGGGGAAACACCATATATTTT.